The 4 T cell receptor beta chains reported below all come from one sample, sequenced in a study of blood T cell repertoires in COVID-19. Sequencing used immunoSEQ multiplex PCR; TCRdb keeps in-frame clones, though not all of them. Among tens of thousands of clones listed, approximately 79% were seen once. The sample consisted of peripheral blood. The receptors were sampled from a woman older than 75 with active or convalescent COVID-19.

The sample holds many counts of this clone. This sequence joins TRBV11-3 and TRBJ2-1, with 14 bases lining up with TRBD2. The CDR3 is 15 amino acids. Per the germline V gene, CDR1 is SGHNT and CDR2 is YENEEA. Trimming cost V 6 bases and J 7 bases; bases outside gene matches: 5. Here the CDR3 DNA reads TGTGCCAGCAGTTTTGGACTAGCGGGGGGTAATGAGCAGTTCTTC. Translated: CASSFGLAGGNEQFF.

The gene calls are TRBV5-1 and TRBJ1-3, with D tentatively TRBD1 (6 bases). The germline gives CDR1 SGHRS, CDR2 YFSETQ. The V and J ends lost 4 bases and 1 base respectively, with 6 bases between them. The CDR3 spans 13 residues. The DNA for the CDR3 is TGCGCCAGCAGCACAGGGTCTGGAAACACCATATATTTT. This sequence encodes CASSTGSGNTIYF.

The chain recombines TRBV30 with TRBJ1-3, with D unclear. V dropped 2 bases and J dropped 1 base, with 6 bases sitting between them. Germline V gene data show CDR1 as GTSNPN and CDR2 as SVGIG (reference sequence). CDR3 length: 13 residues. CDR3: CAWSPYSGNTIYF. The CDR3 DNA follows: TGTGCCTGGAGTCCCTATTCTGGAAACACCATATATTTT.

This clone occurred once. This sequence joins TRBV10-2 and TRBJ2-7; a weak D match, TRBD2 (5 bases). V was cut by 0 bases and J by 4 bases, with 10 bases left in between. This CDR3 region has 14 residues. Germline values: CDR1 WSHSY, CDR2 SAAADI. CDR3 bases: TGCGCCAGCAGTGAGTCCGCAGCGGAGTACGAGCAGTACTTC. The encoded protein is CASSESAAEYEQYF.